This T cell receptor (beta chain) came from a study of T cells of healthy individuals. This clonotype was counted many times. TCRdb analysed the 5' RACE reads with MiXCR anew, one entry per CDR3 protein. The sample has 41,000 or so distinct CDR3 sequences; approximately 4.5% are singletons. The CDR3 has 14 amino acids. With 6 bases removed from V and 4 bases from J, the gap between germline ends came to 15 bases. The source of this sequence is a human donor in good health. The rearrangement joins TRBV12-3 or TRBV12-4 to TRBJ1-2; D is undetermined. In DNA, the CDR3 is TGTGCCAGCAGCCCGTCGGCGGACTTCTATGGCTACACCTTC. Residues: CASSPSADFYGYTF.